Each of the 6 T cell receptor beta chains below was sequenced from the same sample in a study of PD-L1 blockade in urothelial cancer. Stated time point: pretreatment peripheral blood. Assay: immunoSEQ multiplex PCR; the TCRdb copy retains only in-frame clones and omits some. The top ten clones hold roughly 6.4% of a sample with approximately 32,000 clones, 82% of them seen once. This sample comprised PBMCs, obtained around atezolizumab (anti-PD-L1) treatment. The source of these receptors is a man in his sixties with urothelial cancer.

The chain employs TRBV28 and TRBJ2-7, with a weak D call TRBD1 (5 bases). Germline assignment: CDR1 MDHEN and CDR2 SYDVKM. Deletions cut 6 bases from V and 3 bases from J, with 12 bases between. This CDR3 has 13 amino acids. The chain's CDR3 is CASRKTGDYEQYF. Written as DNA, the CDR3 is TGTGCCAGCAGGAAAACAGGTGACTACGAGCAGTACTTC.

This rearrangement joins TRBV28 to TRBJ2-3; TRBD2 might be the D (6 bases). Looked up from germline, CDR1 is MDHEN and CDR2 is SYDVKM. The CDR3 length is 14 residues. V lost 4 bases, J lost 2 bases, and 10 bases lay in between. CDR3 protein: CASSWEVATDTQYF. DNA for the CDR3: TGTGCCAGCAGTTGGGAGGTGGCCACAGATACGCAGTATTTT.

This sequence joins TRBV28 and TRBJ1-5; perhaps TRBD1 as D (5 bases). CDR1 MDHEN and CDR2 SYDVKM come from the germline V gene. CDR3 size: 16 residues. V gave up 6 bases and J gave up 1 base, with 16 bases separating them. The CDR3 DNA reads as TGTGCCAGCAGCCCGACAGAGTCTTGGAGCAATCAGCCCCAGCATTTT. Translating gives CASSPTESWSNQPQHF.

This chain joins TRBV13 and TRBJ2-5; D is undetermined. This CDR3 has 14 amino acids. Germline values: CDR1 PRHDT, CDR2 FYEKMQ (reference sequence). V lost 5 bases, J lost 1 base, and 11 bases lay in between. CDR3 DNA sequence: TGTGCCAGCAGCGATCGTTTGGCCCAAGAGACCCAGTACTTC. This gives the protein CASSDRLAQETQYF.

This chain links TRBV7-2 with TRBJ1-5; 9 nucleotides align to TRBD1. Trimming at V came to 5 bases and at J to 6 bases, leaving 5 bases not matched to a gene. The CDR3 extends over 14 amino acids. Germline V gene sequence: CDR1 SGHTA, CDR2 FQGNSA. CDR3 sequence reads: CASSATGGGQPQHF. The CDR3 bases are TGTGCCAGCAGCGCTACAGGGGGCGGTCAGCCCCAGCATTTT. The whole variable domain, remainder taken from reference TRBV7-2 and TRBJ1-5, is GAGVSQSPSNKVTEKGKDVELRCDPISGHTALYWYRQSLGQGLEFLIYFQGNSAPDKSGLPSDRFSAERTGGSVSTLTIQRTQQEDSAVYLCASSATGGGQPQHFGDGTRLSIL.

The chain is built from TRBV29-1 and TRBJ2-3, with D possibly matching TRBD1 (5 bases). Trimming removed 5 bases at V and 5 bases at J, with 8 bases between. The CDR3 consists of 11 residues. The germline V gene encodes CDR1 SQVTM and CDR2 ANQGSEA. The CDR3, as DNA: TGCAGCGTTACAGGTCTAGATACGCAGTATTTT. As protein: CSVTGLDTQYF.